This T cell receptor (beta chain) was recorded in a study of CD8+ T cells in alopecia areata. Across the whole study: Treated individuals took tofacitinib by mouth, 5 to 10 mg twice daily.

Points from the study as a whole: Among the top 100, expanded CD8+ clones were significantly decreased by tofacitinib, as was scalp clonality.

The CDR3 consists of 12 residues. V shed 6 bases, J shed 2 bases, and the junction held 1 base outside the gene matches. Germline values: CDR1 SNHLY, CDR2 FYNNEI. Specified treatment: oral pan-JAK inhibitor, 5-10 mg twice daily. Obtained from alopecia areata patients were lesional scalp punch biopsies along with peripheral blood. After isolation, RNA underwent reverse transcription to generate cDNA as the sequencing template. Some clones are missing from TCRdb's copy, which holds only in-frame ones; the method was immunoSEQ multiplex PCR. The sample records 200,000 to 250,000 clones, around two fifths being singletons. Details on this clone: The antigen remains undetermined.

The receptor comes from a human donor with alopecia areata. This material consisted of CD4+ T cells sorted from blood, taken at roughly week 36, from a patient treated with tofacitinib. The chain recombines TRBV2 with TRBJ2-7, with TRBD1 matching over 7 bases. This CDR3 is CASRTGPYEQYF. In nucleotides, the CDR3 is TGTGCCAGCAGGACAGGGCCCTACGAGCAGTACTTC. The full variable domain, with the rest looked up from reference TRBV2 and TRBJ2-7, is EPEVTQTPSHQVTQMGQEVILRCVPISNHLYFYWYRQILGQKVEFLVSFYNNEISEKSEIFDDQFSVERPDGSNFTLKIRSTKLEDSAMYFCASRTGPYEQYFGPGTRLTVT.